This T cell receptor beta chain is drawn from a study of T-cell reconstitution after alpha-beta-depleted transplantation in children. For TCRbeta, the library was prepared with unique molecular identifiers. TCRdb recomputed calls from the PCR reads with MiXCR, one row per CDR3 protein. Seen here are about 120,000 distinct CDR3 sequences, under 30% observed once, and the top ten hold 10%. In the case of this clonotype: Its cognate antigen is unknown.

Study-level points and caveats: Reportedly, alpha-beta T cells present about two months post-transplant originated from several hundred expanded clones of graft origin. Where some patients showed high TCRbeta diversity at day 60, it came from recipient T cells and thymic progenitors that had survived. Hyperexpanded clones declined; after one year, newly produced T cells mostly supplied diversity.

CDR3 length equals 17 residues. V gave up 1 base and J gave up 2 bases; unmatched junction bases: 7. CDR1 and CDR2 (germline): MDHEN, SYDVKM. V usage is TRBV28 and J usage is TRBJ2-1; 8 bases line up with TRBD2. The clonotype comes from a male patient between 2 and 10 years old who had a stem cell transplant for chronic granulomatous disease, so the T cells may come from the graft donor. The specimen comprised PBMCs, mostly from graft donor cells, sampled 180 days after TCRalphabeta/CD19-depleted stem cell transplant. CDR3 protein: CASSLSGGGLTYNEQFF. Here the CDR3 DNA reads TGTGCCAGCAGTTTATCCGGGGGGGGATTGACCTACAATGAGCAGTTCTTC.